This record covers a single T cell receptor (beta chain). Recruited during active infection, patients (from Seattle) were subsequently followed longitudinally. The data are from a study of blood T cell repertoires in COVID-19. Study at large: Samples taken during acute and convalescent COVID-19 were collected in the United States, Italy and Spain. Sources were T cells, B-cell-depleted T cells, or PBMCs; the material itself was cDNA or gDNA.

Original data processing: Reference gene primers were amplified, and this amplification served to estimate nucleated cell counts. Repertoires were generated with immunoSEQ multiplex PCR, while TCRdb's copy carries only in-frame clones and drops some. D and trimming were read from the DNA, whereas the V and J calls and clone size are those reported in that table. The sample lists approximately 63,000 clones, more than 80% occurring once. The sample taken for sequencing was peripheral blood. The TCR sequence derives from a woman aged 55 to 70 with COVID-19, enrolled during active disease.

The DNA of the CDR3 is TGTGCCACCGAACAGGGTGAGACCCAGTACTTC. Residues: CATEQGETQYF. V is TRBV24-1 and J is TRBJ2-5; D is perhaps TRBD1 (6 bases). V was clipped by 9 bases and J by 5 bases, with 9 bases between them. The CDR3 has 11 residues. Germline CDR1 KGHDR, CDR2 SFDVKD.